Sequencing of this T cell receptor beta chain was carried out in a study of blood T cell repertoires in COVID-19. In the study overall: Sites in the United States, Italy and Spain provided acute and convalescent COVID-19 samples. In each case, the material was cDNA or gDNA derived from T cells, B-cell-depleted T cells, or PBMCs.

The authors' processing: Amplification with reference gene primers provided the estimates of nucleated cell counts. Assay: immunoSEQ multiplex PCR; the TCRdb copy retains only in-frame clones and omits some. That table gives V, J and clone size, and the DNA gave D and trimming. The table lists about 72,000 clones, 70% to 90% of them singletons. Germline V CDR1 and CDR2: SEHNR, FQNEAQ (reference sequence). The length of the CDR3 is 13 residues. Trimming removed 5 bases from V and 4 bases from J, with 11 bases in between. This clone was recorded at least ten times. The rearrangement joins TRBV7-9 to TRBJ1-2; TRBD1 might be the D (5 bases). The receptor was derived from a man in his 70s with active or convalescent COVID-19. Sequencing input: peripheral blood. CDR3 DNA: TGTGCCAGCAGCAATTGGGGGGGCTATGGCTACACCTTC. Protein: CASSNWGGYGYTF.